The text below deals with one T cell receptor (beta chain). Primers: 60 Vbeta forward and 13 Jbeta reverse. This table comes from immunoSEQ multiplex PCR, and its TCRdb copy is limited to in-frame clones, with some not included. The table records about 250,000 clones, roughly 80% of them present only once. V was cut by 0 bases and J by 0 bases, with 11 bases left in between. The CDR3 extends over 16 amino acids. CDR1 is SGHAT, CDR2 FQNNGV, per germline. This specimen comes from a study of cytomegalovirus exposure and HLA in healthy donors. The sequence was collected from a girl aged 2-10 years in good health and CMV-seronegative. This chain links TRBV11-2 with TRBJ1-1, with D tentatively TRBD1 (5 bases). Input material: PBMCs. The CDR3 DNA reads as TGTGCCAGCAGCTTAGAAACAGGCTGGATGAACACTGAAGCTTTCTTT. Residues: CASSLETGWMNTEAFF.